Each of the 14 T cell receptor beta chains below was sequenced from the same sample in a study of T cells in Graves' hyperthyroidism and ophthalmopathy. RNA transcripts were the template for amplifying TCR beta CDR3 regions. Initially, a first-round RT-PCR of the TCR CDR3 employed the HTBI primer set. In TCRdb, the multiplex PCR reads were re-called with MiXCR into one record per CDR3 protein. Here the sample spans some 460,000 distinct CDR3 sequences, 15% to 19% being singletons. Sequenced input: blood. The receptors shown here come from a woman younger than 35 with Graves' hyperthyroidism.

This clonotype was counted ten times or more. The chain links TRBV5-1 to TRBJ2-7; D remains ambiguous. V lost 0 bases, J lost 3 bases, and 10 bases lay in between. The CDR3 runs 14 residues. Germline V gives CDR1 SGHRS, CDR2 YFSETQ. The CDR3 nucleotides are TGCGCCAGCAGCTTGGACACTCCCGTCTACGAGCAGTACTTC. It translates to CASSLDTPVYEQYF.

This clonotype occurred many times. The chain is built from TRBV18 and TRBJ1-1; TRBD1 might be the D (5 bases). V lost 6 bases and J lost 7, with 18 bases in between. The germline V gene has CDR1 KGHSH and CDR2 LQKENI. The CDR3 has 14 residues. CDR3 coding DNA: TGTGCCAGCTCTTTGGGGCCTATCCGGAATGAAGCTTTCTTT. Its translation: CASSLGPIRNEAFF. Full variable domain (missing parts from reference TRBV18 and TRBJ1-1): NAGVMQNPRHLVRRRGQEARLRCSPMKGHSHVYWYRQLPEEGLKFMVYLQKENIIDESGMPKERFSAEFPKEGPSILRIQQVVRGDSAAYFCASSLGPIRNEAFFGQGTRLTVV.

This clonotype was detected ten times or more. V and J are TRBV18 and TRBJ2-1; 11 bases are shared with TRBD2. CDR1 is KGHSH, CDR2 LQKENI, per germline. The trim removed 1 base at V and 8 bases at J, leaving 4 bases unmatched. The CDR3 totals 15 residues. In DNA, the CDR3 is TGTGCCAGCTCACCACGCACTAGCGGGAGTTATGAGCAGTTCTTC. It translates to CASSPRTSGSYEQFF.

V is TRBV9 and J is TRBJ1-1, with D possibly matching TRBD1 (5 bases). Germline values: CDR1 SGDLS, CDR2 YYNGEE. The CDR3 sequence is 14 residues long. The ends were cut back, 1 base at V and 1 base at J, with 8 bases in the middle. The CDR3 DNA reads TGTGCCAGCAGCGTAACAGGAACGAACACTGAAGCTTTCTTT. Amino acids: CASSVTGTNTEAFF.

The chain has TRBV11-1 and TRBJ2-1; 13 bases are a match to TRBD2. With 1 base clipped from V and 5 bases from J, the junction kept 8 bases outside the gene matches. CDR1 is SGHAT and CDR2 is FQDESV in the germline V gene (reference sequence). CDR3 length equals 18 residues. The CDR3 protein is CASSLELWTSGGNNEQFF. The CDR3 DNA reads TGTGCCAGCAGCTTAGAATTATGGACTAGCGGGGGCAACAATGAGCAGTTCTTC.

This clonotype was recorded at least ten times. The gene calls are TRBV20-1 and TRBJ1-2; perhaps TRBD1 as D (5 bases). The CDR3 is 13 amino acids. With 6 bases removed from V and 7 bases from J, the gap between germline ends came to 18 bases. Germline CDR1 reads DFQATT; CDR2 reads SNEGSKA (reference sequence). CDR3 residues: CSAPPAGRGGYTF. The DNA for the CDR3 is TGCAGTGCGCCTCCCGCAGGGAGAGGTGGCTACACCTTC.

This clonotype has more than one count but fewer than ten. The rearrangement joins TRBV4-1 to TRBJ1-3, with D hard to call. The CDR3 covers 14 residues. The V end was cut by 3 bases, the J end by 4 bases, with 10 bases between. CDR1 is MGHRA, CDR2 YSYEKL, per germline. CDR3 region: CASSQLARGNTIYF. Here the CDR3 DNA reads TGCGCCAGCAGCCAGTTGGCCAGGGGAAACACCATATATTTT.

The rearrangement joins TRBV2 to TRBJ2-1, with 9 bases fitting TRBD2. Germline CDR1 and CDR2: SNHLY and FYNNEI. V lost 6 bases to trimming and J lost 6 bases; unmatched junction nucleotides: 9. This CDR3 spans 15 amino acids. The CDR3 region has the DNA TGTGCCAGCAGGGGGGCTAGCGGGACTCCCAATGAGCAGTTCTTC. It yields the protein CASRGASGTPNEQFF.

This clonotype was seen at least ten times. This sequence joins TRBV9 and TRBJ1-1; D call uncertain. Trimming removed 4 bases from V and 4 bases from J, with 14 bases in between. Germline V lookup: CDR1 SGDLS, CDR2 YYNGEE. The CDR3 is made up of 14 amino acids. CDR3 region: CASSLDEGGTEAFF. As DNA, the CDR3 is TGTGCCAGCAGCCTAGATGAGGGTGGCACTGAAGCTTTCTTT.

This clonotype was counted only a few times. This CDR3 is CASSTGNNSPLHF. The CDR3 DNA follows: TGCGCCAGCAGCACAGGGAATAATTCACCCCTCCACTTT. V usage is TRBV5-1 and J usage is TRBJ1-6; TRBD1 might be the D (6 bases). The V and J ends lost 4 bases and 5 bases respectively, with 7 bases between them. CDR1 and CDR2 (germline): SGHRS, YFSETQ. The CDR3 has 13 residues.

Only a few counts were recorded for this clonotype. The chain employs TRBV9 and TRBJ2-2; 10 bases map to TRBD2. Looked up from germline, CDR1 is SGDLS and CDR2 is YYNGEE. This CDR3 is 18 amino acids long. Unmatched junction bases numbered 15, after V lost 3 bases and J lost 7 bases. The CDR3 region is CASSAPSGRAGDGGELFF. CDR3 sequence (DNA): TGTGCCAGCAGCGCGCCGAGCGGGAGGGCCGGCGATGGCGGGGAGCTGTTTTTT.

Concerning this clonotype itself: Since a much larger clone is just one base distant, this may be a read error. The chain couples TRBV12-3 or TRBV12-4 to TRBJ2-3, with 11 positions matching TRBD2. The CDR3 length is 20 residues. J gave up 2 bases and V 2 bases, and 15 bases lay outside the gene matches. Here the CDR3 reads CASSLFSGRARVGSTDTQYF. CDR3 bases: TGTGCCAGCAGTTTATTTAGCGGGAGGGCCAGGGTAGGATCCACAGATACGCAGTATTTT.

This clonotype was picked up many times. The V call is TRBV12-3 or TRBV12-4, the J call TRBJ2-2; 7 nucleotides align to TRBD2. The CDR3 length is 18 residues. V was pared by 6 bases and J by 0 bases, with 13 bases of the junction left unmatched. The CDR3 sequence is CASSPIMAGVSNTGELFF. The CDR3 DNA follows: TGTGCCAGCAGCCCGATAATGGCGGGGGTTTCGAACACCGGGGAGCTGTTTTTT.

This clonotype occurred many times. This chain uses TRBV3-1 with TRBJ2-4; D tentatively fits TRBD1 or TRBD2 (5 bases each). The CDR3 contains 17 residues. Germline V gene sequence: CDR1 LGHDT, CDR2 YNNKEL (reference sequence). V gave up 2 bases and J gave up 0 bases, with 14 bases separating them. The CDR3 reads CASSQNPGPIAKNIQYF. The CDR3 nucleotides are TGTGCCAGCAGCCAAAATCCGGGACCTATAGCCAAAAACATTCAGTACTTC. The full variable domain, its missing parts supplied by reference TRBV3-1 and TRBJ2-4, is DTAVSQTPKYLVTQMGNDKSIKCEQNLGHDTMYWYKQDSKKFLKIMFSYNNKELIINETVPNRFSPKSPDKAHLNLHINSLELGDSAVYFCASSQNPGPIAKNIQYFGAGTRLSVL.